A selection of T cell receptor beta chains follows, all from one sample in a study of blood T cells in healthy people across ages. Using its own MiXCR run on the 5' RACE reads, TCRdb lists one record per CDR3 protein. Found here are 1.5 million to 2 million distinct CDR3 sequences, around half of them singletons; the top ten hold 2.1%. Source material: blood. The receptors were sampled from a woman between 40 and 55 years old in good health. The CDR3 runs from the conserved cysteine through the conserved F or W. The D gene is left open where the match is weak. Expanded clones are given a class, and other clones once, few, many or no size at all.

j_call clone_size v_call d_call cdr3_aa cdr3_nt
TRBJ1-2 NA TRBV7-2 NA CASSLFPTVTF TGTGCCAGCAGCCTGTTTCCGACGGTCACCTTC
TRBJ2-4 few TRBV7-2 NA CASSFQGMAKNIQYF TGTGCCAGCAGCTTTCAAGGGATGGCCAAAAACATTCAGTACTTC
TRBJ2-6 NA TRBV14 NA CASSQGPRVFFSGANVLTF TGTGCCAGCAGCCAAGGCCCTAGGGTCTTCTTCTCTGGAGCCAACGTCCTGACTTTC
TRBJ2-2 NA TRBV29-1 NA CSVSRGNTGELFF TGCAGCGTTTCGAGGGGTAACACCGGGGAGCTGTTTTTT
TRBJ2-7 NA TRBV20-1 TRBD2 CSARDSRPSGGRTYEQYF TGCAGTGCTAGAGATTCGAGACCTAGCGGGGGCCGTACCTACGAGCAGTACTTC
TRBJ2-5 NA TRBV20-1 TRBD1 CSARAGLQDRGQQETQYF TGCAGTGCTAGGGCGGGGTTGCAGGACAGGGGGCAACAAGAGACCCAGTACTTC
TRBJ1-1 NA TRBV4-3 NA CASSQEGLGTEAFF TGCGCCAGCAGCCAAGAGGGGTTGGGCACTGAAGCTTTCTTT
TRBJ2-7 few TRBV7-9 TRBD2 CASSVGTSGYEQYF TGTGCCAGCAGTGTTGGGACTAGCGGCTACGAGCAGTACTTC
TRBJ1-1 NA TRBV6-2/TRBV6-3 NA CATSPRGATEAFF TGTGCCACCTCCCCAAGAGGGGCCACTGAAGCTTTCTTT
TRBJ1-2 NA TRBV6-2/TRBV6-3 NA CASSSGKMTSGYTF TGTGCCAGCAGTTCGGGCAAGATGACCAGCGGCTACACCTTC
TRBJ2-5 NA TRBV4-2 NA CASSQEEPGLQQVTQYF TGTGCCAGCAGCCAAGAGGAGCCGGGACTTCAACAAGTGACCCAGTACTTC
TRBJ1-5 NA TRBV24-1 TRBD1 CATSPTGIDQPQHF TGTGCCACCAGTCCGACAGGGATAGATCAGCCCCAGCATTTT
TRBJ2-5 NA TRBV28 NA CASSTYSGAETQYF TGTGCCAGCAGTACGTATTCGGGGGCTGAGACCCAGTACTTC
TRBJ2-1 NA TRBV28 TRBD2 CASSLLAGGPGNEQFF TGTGCCAGCAGTTTACTAGCGGGGGGGCCAGGGAATGAGCAGTTCTTC
TRBJ2-5 few TRBV7-9 TRBD2 CASSRPGLARETQYF TGTGCCAGCAGCCGTCCGGGACTAGCGAGGGAGACCCAGTACTTC
TRBJ2-7 many TRBV20-1 TRBD1 CSAGGGYEQYF TGCAGCGCAGGGGGCGGGTACGAGCAGTACTTC
TRBJ1-6 once TRBV20-1 TRBD1 CSARPGQGPHNSPLHF TGCAGTGCTAGACCGGGACAGGGGCCGCATAATTCACCCCTCCACTTT
TRBJ2-1 few TRBV6-5 NA CASSPRLRQPKFF TGTGCCAGCAGCCCCCGGCTGAGACAGCCGAAGTTCTTC
TRBJ2-7 few TRBV6-1 NA CASRAEWGGSYEQYF TGTGCCTCGCGGGCCGAATGGGGCGGCTCTTACGAGCAGTACTTC
TRBJ2-3 few TRBV4-3 TRBD2 CASSPRRAGGPDTQYF TGCGCCAGCAGCCCCCGACGAGCGGGGGGGCCAGATACGCAGTATTTT
TRBJ2-3 NA TRBV9 NA CASSRTWQSTDTQYF TGTGCCAGCAGTCGTACGTGGCAGAGCACAGATACGCAGTATTTT
TRBJ1-1 NA TRBV6-5 NA CASSSRHSPGGSEAFF TGTGCCAGCAGCTCCCGACACAGCCCTGGGGGCTCTGAAGCTTTCTTT
TRBJ1-1 few TRBV7-2 TRBD1 CASSLGTGARETEAFF TGTGCCAGCAGCTTAGGGACAGGGGCCCGAGAAACTGAAGCTTTCTTT
TRBJ2-3 NA TRBV12-3/TRBV12-4 TRBD2 CASRYSGTIDTQYF TGTGCCAGCAGGTACTCCGGGACTATAGATACGCAGTATTTT
TRBJ1-2 once TRBV15 TRBD1 CATSRPDRDNGYTF TGTGCCACCAGCAGACCGGACAGGGATAATGGCTACACCTTC
TRBJ2-3 NA TRBV6-5 NA CASARGSWADTQYF TGTGCCAGTGCCCGCGGGTCATGGGCAGATACGCAGTATTTT
TRBJ2-7 NA TRBV11-2 TRBD2 CASSGRLADFYEQYF TGTGCCAGCAGCGGGAGGCTAGCGGATTTCTACGAGCAGTACTTC
TRBJ2-2 NA TRBV5-1 TRBD1 CASSLDGQGTGELFF TGCGCCAGCAGCTTGGATGGACAGGGGACCGGGGAGCTGTTTTTT
TRBJ2-4 NA TRBV20-1 NA CSAREGAGEQYF TGCAGTGCTAGGGAGGGGGCAGGGGAGCAGTACTTC
TRBJ2-3 NA TRBV9 TRBD2 CASKETLAGGPDTQYF TGTGCCAGTAAAGAAACACTAGCGGGGGGGCCAGATACGCAGTATTTT
TRBJ2-3 NA TRBV2 NA CASSTTRGDTQYF TGTGCCAGCAGTACTACGCGGGGAGATACGCAGTATTTT
TRBJ2-2 NA TRBV12-3/TRBV12-4 TRBD1 CASSLSGTGAGELFF TGTGCCAGCAGTTTGTCCGGGACAGGAGCCGGGGAGCTGTTTTTT
TRBJ2-5 NA TRBV28 TRBD2 CASTPGLATYGQYF TGTGCCAGCACGCCGGGACTAGCAACCTACGGGCAGTACTTC
TRBJ2-5 NA TRBV20-1 TRBD2 CSANTGGGAWETQYF TGCAGTGCTAACACTGGCGGGGGGGCCTGGGAGACCCAGTACTTC
TRBJ2-7 NA TRBV3-1 TRBD1 CASSHERDRSTYEQYF TGTGCCAGCAGCCATGAACGGGACAGGTCTACCTACGAGCAGTACTTC
TRBJ2-7 NA TRBV21-1 NA CASSNAGVYEQYF TGTGCCAGCAGCAACGCGGGAGTATACGAGCAGTACTTC
TRBJ2-7 NA TRBV20-1 NA CSARLGLGAANNEQYF TGCAGTGCTAGATTGGGTTTGGGAGCAGCTAACAATGAGCAGTACTTC
TRBJ2-2 NA TRBV6-2/TRBV6-3 NA CASSYSNWASQMNTGELFF TGTGCCAGCAGTTACTCGAACTGGGCCAGTCAAATGAACACCGGGGAGCTGTTTTTT
TRBJ1-4 once TRBV28 TRBD1 CASSYRRRDRGSEKLFF TGTGCCAGCAGTTACAGACGCCGGGACAGGGGATCGGAAAAACTGTTTTTT
TRBJ1-4 NA TRBV27 TRBD1 CATADRAREKLFF TGTGCCACCGCGGACAGGGCACGGGAAAAACTGTTTTTT
TRBJ1-2 once TRBV6-2/TRBV6-3 NA CASSALPTGGYTF TGTGCCAGCAGTGCTCTACCGACAGGAGGCTACACCTTC